The following is a T cell receptor (beta chain) sequence with its context. Its antigen is not known. The source of the sample is a study of T cell repertoires in cytomegalovirus infection. TCRdb reanalysed the reads using MiXCR and keeps one entry per CDR3 protein. This sample has 900,000 to 950,000 distinct CDR3 sequences; approximately 32% occur once, and the top ten carry roughly 13%. The CDR3 consists of 16 residues. Germline trimming cut 4 bases from V and 5 bases from J; bases unmatched to any gene: 9. The germline V gene encodes CDR1 SGHTA and CDR2 FQGTGA. Overall study results and limits: Totalled public TCR beta family frequency picked out people who carried CMV plus the relevant HLA.

The starting material was cultured CD8+ T cells from PBMCs, obtained from culture after CMV antigen stimulation. This rearrangement joins TRBV7-3 to TRBJ2-1; 9 bases align to TRBD1. The clonotype comes from a human donor in good health (CMV status not recorded). Some clones in this sample may be carry-over from other donors' samples. CDR3 in amino acids: CASSSPGTGSHNEQFF. CDR3 in DNA: TGTGCCAGCAGCTCGCCCGGGACAGGGAGCCACAATGAGCAGTTCTTC.